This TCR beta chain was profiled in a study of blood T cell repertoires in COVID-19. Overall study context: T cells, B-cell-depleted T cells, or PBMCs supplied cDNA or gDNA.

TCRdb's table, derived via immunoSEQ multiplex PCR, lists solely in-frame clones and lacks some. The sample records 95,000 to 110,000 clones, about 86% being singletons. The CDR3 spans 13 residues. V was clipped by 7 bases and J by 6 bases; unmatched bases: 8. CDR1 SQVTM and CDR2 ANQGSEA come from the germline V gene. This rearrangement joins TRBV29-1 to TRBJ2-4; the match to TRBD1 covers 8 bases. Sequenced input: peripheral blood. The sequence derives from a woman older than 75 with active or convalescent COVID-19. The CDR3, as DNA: TGCAGCGCCGAGACAGGGGCCGTAAACATTCAGTACTTC. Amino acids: CSAETGAVNIQYF.